A selection of T cell receptor beta chains follows, all from one sample in a study of long-term antiretroviral therapy in people with HIV. The table came from immunoSEQ multiplex PCR; TCRdb's copy has only in-frame clones and leaves some out. Here the sample spans over 35,000 clones, around three quarters being singletons. This material consisted of unsorted PBMCs, taken 3.4 years after starting antiretroviral therapy. Receptors originate from a young man with HIV. The CDR3 runs from the conserved cysteine through the conserved F or W. The D gene is left open where the match is weak. A row's size may be missing; if present it is once, few, many or a size class.

>-|-|TRBV19|TRBJ1-5
CASSEILQGNQPQHF
TGTGCCAGTAGTGAGATTCTCCAGGGCAATCAGCCCCAGCATTTT
>-|TRBD2|TRBV9|TRBJ2-1
CASSVGSGRVPFYNEQFF
TGTGCCAGCAGCGTAGGTAGCGGGAGGGTCCCGTTCTACAATGAGCAGTTCTTC
>-|-|TRBV28|TRBJ2-3
CASSTQRRLAWSTDTQYF
TGTGCCAGCAGCACACAAAGAAGGCTAGCGTGGAGCACAGATACGCAGTATTTT
>-|-|TRBV13|TRBJ1-4
CASSSTRREGADEKLFF
TGTGCCAGCAGCTCCACCCGACGGGAGGGAGCGGATGAAAAACTGTTTTTT
>-|TRBD2|TRBV18|TRBJ2-1
CASSPRLADSSYNEQFF
TGTGCCAGCTCACCCAGACTAGCCGATAGCTCCTACAATGAGCAGTTCTTC
>-|TRBD2|TRBV5-6|TRBJ2-3
CASSSWGLAVPSTDTQYF
TGTGCCAGCAGCTCTTGGGGACTAGCGGTTCCTAGCACAGATACGCAGTATTTT
>-|TRBD2|TRBV7-2|TRBJ2-7
CASSFFAPLAASYEQYF
TGTGCCAGCAGCTTTTTTGCCCCACTAGCGGCCTCCTACGAGCAGTACTTC
>-|TRBD2|TRBV9|TRBJ2-1
CASSVGWAGGNNEQFF
TGTGCCAGCAGCGTAGGGTGGGCGGGAGGAAATAATGAGCAGTTCTTC
>-|-|TRBV4-2|TRBJ2-2
CASSHSGDISTGELFF
TGTGCCAGCAGCCATAGTGGGGACATTTCCACCGGGGAGCTGTTTTTT
>-|TRBD2|TRBV5-1|TRBJ2-3
CASSRTSGSTFDTQYF
TGCGCCAGCAGCCGGACTAGCGGGAGCACTTTCGATACGCAGTATTTT
>-|-|TRBV21-1|TRBJ2-2
CASRWDRGLEGELFF
TGTGCCAGCAGGTGGGACAGGGGGCTGGAAGGGGAGCTGTTTTTT
>-|-|TRBV28|TRBJ2-3
CASSLVKGNTDTQYF
TGTGCCAGCAGCCTCGTGAAGGGGAACACAGATACGCAGTATTTT
>-|TRBD1|TRBV25-1|TRBJ2-2
CASSGYGTGSTGELFF
TGTGCCAGCAGTGGGTATGGGACAGGGTCGACCGGGGAGCTGTTTTTT
>-|-|TRBV5-1|TRBJ2-3
CASSSTVGGSGTQYF
TGCGCCAGCAGCTCGACAGTCGGGGGAAGCGGTACGCAGTATTTT
>once|-|TRBV11-3|TRBJ2-1
CASSFYPDEQFF
TGTGCCAGCAGCTTCTATCCCGATGAGCAGTTCTTC
>-|TRBD1|TRBV6-1|TRBJ1-3
CASSATGATSGNTIYF
TGTGCCAGCAGTGCTACAGGGGCTACGAGTGGAAACACCATATATTTT
>-|TRBD1|TRBV15|TRBJ1-4
CATSSHTGVEKLFF
TGTGCCACCAGCAGCCATACAGGGGTCGAAAAACTGTTTTTT
>-|-|TRBV4-3|TRBJ2-5
CASSQGLDQETQYF
TGCGCCAGCAGCCAAGGACTAGACCAAGAGACCCAGTACTTC
>once|-|TRBV29-1|TRBJ1-2
CSAPGGVYGYTF
TGCAGCGCCCCTGGGGGCGTATATGGCTACACCTTC
>-|TRBD1|TRBV7-2|TRBJ1-4
CASSPYRGGDEKLFF
TGTGCCAGCAGCCCTTACAGGGGAGGCGATGAAAAACTGTTTTTT
>few|-|TRBV4-2|TRBJ2-2
CASSQRGVPGELFF
TGTGCCAGCAGCCAAAGGGGCGTCCCCGGGGAGCTGTTTTTT
>-|-|TRBV28|TRBJ1-4
CASRAGTVEKLFF
TGTGCCAGCAGGGCCGGGACGGTTGAAAAACTGTTTTTT
>few|TRBD2|TRBV11-2|TRBJ2-5
CASSLTSGSPQETQYF
TGTGCCAGCAGCCTAACTAGCGGGAGTCCTCAAGAGACCCAGTACTTC
>-|-|TRBV10-3|TRBJ1-2
CATFDRQYSYGYTF
TGTGCCACCTTTGATAGACAGTACTCCTATGGCTACACCTTC
>once|-|TRBV18|TRBJ2-2
CASSPYSTGELFF
TGTGCCAGCTCACCCTACAGCACCGGGGAGCTGTTTTTT
>-|-|TRBV29-1|TRBJ1-1
CSVEVGRNTEAFF
TGCAGCGTTGAAGTAGGGCGGAACACTGAAGCTTTCTTT
>-|TRBD2|TRBV9|TRBJ2-7
CASSPLTSGRTYEQYF
TGTGCCAGCAGCCCTCTAACTAGCGGGAGGACCTACGAGCAGTACTTC
>-|-|TRBV27|TRBJ2-7
CASSLFGGDGVYEQYF
TGTGCCAGCAGTTTATTTGGGGGCGATGGAGTCTACGAGCAGTACTTC
>-|TRBD1|TRBV28|TRBJ2-3
CASRGTGTGTDTQYF
TGTGCCAGCAGAGGAACCGGGACAGGGACAGATACGCAGTATTTT
>-|-|TRBV6-5|TRBJ2-3
CASSYSMITSTDTQYF
TGTGCCAGCAGTTACTCCATGATAACTAGCACAGATACGCAGTATTTT
>once|-|TRBV27|TRBJ2-1
CASSLIGTLGSGHNEQFF
TGTGCCAGCAGTTTGATTGGAACCCTTGGTTCGGGGCACAATGAGCAGTTCTTC
>once|-|TRBV9|TRBJ2-1
CASSAPGTEQFF
TGTGCCAGCAGCGCCCCCGGGACAGAGCAGTTCTTC
>-|-|TRBV28|TRBJ1-1
CASSLWGGMNTEAFF
TGTGCCAGCAGTTTATGGGGAGGGATGAACACTGAAGCTTTCTTT
>-|TRBD2|TRBV15|TRBJ2-2
CATSRGREPTNTGELFF
TGTGCCACCAGCAGAGGGCGGGAGCCAACGAACACCGGGGAGCTGTTTTTT
>-|-|TRBV12-5|TRBJ2-2
CASGLGTGELFF
TGTGCTAGTGGTTTGGGCACCGGGGAGCTGTTTTTT
>few|-|TRBV29-1|TRBJ1-4
CSGSLGEKLFF
TGCAGCGGCTCCCTAGGTGAAAAACTGTTTTTT
>-|-|TRBV7-6|TRBJ2-2
CASSLAGAVNTGELFF
TGTGCCAGCAGCTTAGCTGGAGCGGTGAACACCGGGGAGCTGTTTTTT
>-|TRBD1|TRBV5-4|TRBJ1-3
CASSRTGQARGGNTIYF
TGTGCCAGCAGCCGGACTGGACAGGCTCGGGGAGGAAACACCATATATTTT
>-|-|TRBV11-1|TRBJ2-7
CASSPLGAYEQYF
TGTGCCAGCAGCCCATTAGGTGCCTACGAGCAGTACTTC
>few|TRBD1|TRBV19|TRBJ1-1
CASWTGGTEAFF
TGTGCCAGTTGGACAGGGGGGACTGAAGCTTTCTTT
>-|-|TRBV5-6|TRBJ1-2
CASSLMGSGYTF
TGTGCCAGCAGTTTGATGGGTTCTGGCTACACCTTC
>-|-|TRBV5-6|TRBJ2-1
CASSLPGGSYNEQFF
TGTGCCAGCAGCTTGCCAGGGGGGTCCTACAATGAGCAGTTCTTC
>few|TRBD1|TRBV5-4|TRBJ2-2
CASSPSQGFTGELFF
TGTGCCAGCAGCCCTTCACAGGGGTTCACCGGGGAGCTGTTTTTT
>-|-|TRBV14|TRBJ1-1
CASSQAGMNTEAFF
TGTGCCAGCAGCCAAGCAGGGATGAACACTGAAGCTTTCTTT
>-|-|TRBV18|TRBJ2-7
CASSPDSGGEQYF
TGTGCCAGCTCACCGGACAGTGGGGGGGAGCAGTACTTC
>-|-|TRBV7-9|TRBJ2-5
CASSLATAVGETQYF
TGTGCCAGCAGCTTGGCGACTGCGGTTGGGGAGACCCAGTACTTC
>-|-|TRBV19|TRBJ2-7
CASNQGGGYEQYF
TGTGCCTCGAACCAGGGGGGAGGTTACGAGCAGTACTTC